This TCR beta chain is drawn from a study of beta chain features in type 1 diabetes. Points on this clone: Its cognate antigen is unknown.

Between the trimmed V and J ends, which lost 2 bases and 4 bases, there was a span of 13 bases. CDR3 length: 14 amino acids. CDR1 and CDR2 (germline): SGHRS, YFSETQ. Expressed TCRB transcripts were sequenced after all isolated RNA was converted to cDNA. Sequenced by immunoSEQ multiplex PCR; TCRdb stores in-frame clones only, minus some. The table shows fewer than 200,000 clones, with under 9.5% occurring only once. Findings and caveats of the study: Naive, central memory and regulatory TCRB repertoires appeared more similar among patients than healthy donors.

The sequence was collected from a man between 18 and 35 years old in good health. The V call is TRBV5-1, the J call TRBJ2-7; D possibly corresponds to TRBD1 (5 bases). The sample comprised central memory CD4+ T cells from blood. CDR3 in amino acids: CASSFLGDAYEQYF. Here the CDR3 DNA reads TGCGCCAGCAGCTTTTTAGGGGATGCTTACGAGCAGTACTTC.